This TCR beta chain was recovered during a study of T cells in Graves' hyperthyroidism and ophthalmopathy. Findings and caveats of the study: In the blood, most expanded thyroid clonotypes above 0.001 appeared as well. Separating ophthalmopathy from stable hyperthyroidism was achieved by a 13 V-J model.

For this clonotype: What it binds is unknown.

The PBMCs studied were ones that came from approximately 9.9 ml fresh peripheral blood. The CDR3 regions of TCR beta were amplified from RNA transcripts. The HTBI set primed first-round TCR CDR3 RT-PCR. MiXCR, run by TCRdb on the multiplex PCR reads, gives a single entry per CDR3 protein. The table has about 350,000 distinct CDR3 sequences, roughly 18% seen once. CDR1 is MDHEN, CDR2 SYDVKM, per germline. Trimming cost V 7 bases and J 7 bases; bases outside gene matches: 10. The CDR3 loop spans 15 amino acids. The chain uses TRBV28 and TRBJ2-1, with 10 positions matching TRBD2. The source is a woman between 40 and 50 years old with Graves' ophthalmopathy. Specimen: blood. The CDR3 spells CASIYSSGSRNEQFF. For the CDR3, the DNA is TGTGCCAGCATCTATTCTAGCGGGAGTAGAAATGAGCAGTTCTTC.